What follows are 10 T cell receptor beta chains derived from one specimen sequenced in a study of blood T cell repertoires in COVID-19. Method: immunoSEQ multiplex PCR; TCRdb's copy keeps in-frame clones and lacks some. Here the sample spans fewer than 300,000 clones, roughly 93% being singletons. Sequenced material: PBMCs or T cells enriched from blood (not recorded which). The receptors were sampled from a woman between 40 and 55 years old with acute COVID-19.

V is TRBV2 and J is TRBJ2-2; 7 positions match TRBD2. The CDR3 runs 14 residues. Germline CDR1 reads SNHLY; CDR2 reads FYNNEI. The ends lost 5 bases at V and 6 bases at J; junction bases unmatched: 6. The CDR3 sequence is CASSRAGKAGELFF. CDR3 sequence (DNA): TGTGCCAGCAGTCGAGCGGGGAAGGCCGGGGAGCTGTTTTTT.

J is TRBJ1-1 and V is TRBV11-3; TRBD1 might be the D (5 bases). The germline V gene encodes CDR1 SGHNT and CDR2 YENEEA. The V and J ends lost 1 base and 5 bases respectively, with 11 bases between them. The CDR3 is 14 residues long. CDR3 sequence reads: CASSLGGVRTEAFF. For the CDR3, the DNA is TGTGCCAGCAGCTTAGGGGGCGTGAGGACTGAAGCTTTCTTT. The full variable domain, in which reference TRBV11-3 and TRBJ1-1 provide the parts outside the CDR3, is EAGVVQSPRYKIIEKKQPVAFWCNPISGHNTLYWYLQNLGQGPELLIRYENEEAVDDSQLPKDRFSAERLKGVDSTLKIQPAELGDSAVYLCASSLGGVRTEAFFGQGTRLTVV.

The rearrangement uses TRBV6-2 or TRBV6-3 and TRBJ1-2; D may be TRBD1 (5 bases). Trimming shortened V by 2 bases and J by 1 base, and 11 bases separated the two germline ends. CDR3 length: 15 residues. The germline gives CDR1 MNHEY, CDR2 SVGEGT. The CDR3 nucleotides read TGTGCCAGCAGTTACCGGCGGGGGAATAACTATGGCTACACCTTC. Translated, it gives CASSYRRGNNYGYTF.

The J gene is TRBJ2-3, the V gene TRBV7-2; 8 bases fit TRBD1. The germline V gene has CDR1 SGHTA and CDR2 FQGNSA. CDR3 length equals 15 residues. The ends lost 5 bases at V and 2 bases at J; junction bases unmatched: 6. DNA of the CDR3: TGTGCCAGCAGCCGGGACAGGAAAAACACAGATACGCAGTATTTT. Its protein product is CASSRDRKNTDTQYF.

The J gene is TRBJ1-2, the V gene TRBV12-5, with TRBD1 identical over 8 bases. Trimming cost V 7 bases and J 6 bases; bases outside gene matches: 7. This CDR3 has 13 residues. Germline V gene sequence: CDR1 LGHNT, CDR2 FRNRAP. CDR3 sequence reads: CASASDRADGYTF. CDR3 in DNA: TGTGCTAGTGCCTCGGACAGGGCGGATGGCTACACCTTC.

This chain connects TRBV5-4 to TRBJ2-5, with 12 bases fitting TRBD2. Germline-derived CDR1 and CDR2 are SGHNT and YYREEE (reference sequence). The CDR3 contains 15 residues. V lost 4 bases and J lost 5; bases outside the gene matches: 6. The CDR3 nucleotides read TGTGCCAGCAGCACGACTAGCGGGAGCAGGGAGACCCAGTACTTC. Translating it yields CASSTTSGSRETQYF.

The table lists this clone with a few counts. The chain joins TRBV19 to TRBJ1-2, with 7 bases lining up with TRBD1. The CDR3 has 14 residues. CDR1 and CDR2 (germline): LNHDA, SQIVND (reference sequence). Trimming took 7 bases from V and 3 from J; bases not matched to a gene: 8. CDR3 in DNA: TGTGCCAGTATAGGACAGGCGAACCACTATGGCTACACCTTC. Translation gives CASIGQANHYGYTF.

This clone was detected many times. This chain uses TRBV4-1 with TRBJ1-2; 8 bases are shared with TRBD1. Germline values: CDR1 MGHRA, CDR2 YSYEKL. The trim removed 4 bases at V and 0 bases at J, leaving 10 bases unmatched. The CDR3 has 17 residues. CDR3 protein: CASSRSDGQGANYGYTF. CDR3 nucleotides: TGCGCCAGCAGCCGATCCGATGGACAGGGCGCTAACTATGGCTACACCTTC.

The chain employs TRBV6-2 or TRBV6-3 and TRBJ1-1, with a tentative D call TRBD1 (6 bases). Trimming left V 6 bases short and J 5 bases short, with 28 bases between. The CDR3 covers 18 residues. Germline CDR1 reads MNHEY; CDR2 reads SVGEGT. CDR3 DNA: TGTGCCAGCAGCTCGGAGACAGGTCGTTGGGGAAAATCGACTGAAGCTTTCTTT. Protein sequence: CASSSETGRWGKSTEAFF.

The rearrangement uses TRBV2 and TRBJ1-5; 7 bases map to TRBD1. The CDR3 sequence is 18 residues long. V dropped 4 bases and J dropped 1; count of bases not matched to a gene: 13. CDR1 and CDR2 (germline): SNHLY, FYNNEI. CDR3 region: CASSVQGVGAVSNQPQHF. The CDR3 region has the DNA TGTGCCAGCAGTGTTCAGGGGGTTGGTGCTGTGAGCAATCAGCCCCAGCATTTT.